This entry is about one TCR beta chain. The antigen is not known. TCRdb keeps only in-frame clones here, not all; method: immunoSEQ multiplex PCR. The data show 50,000 to 60,000 clones, 75% to 90% seen once. Trimming pared 4 bases from V and 1 base from J, leaving 7 bases between. Germline V lookup: CDR1 SEHNR, CDR2 FQNEAQ (reference sequence). The length of the CDR3 is 13 residues. This record comes from a study of a mutant IDH1 vaccine in newly diagnosed glioma. Study-level points and caveats: Top-clonotype changes in peripheral T cells seemed unrelated to pseudoprogression.

As for time point: week 23, last vaccination. The study gave 300 ug of mutant IDH1 20-mer peptide per vaccine dose, with topical imiquimod. Specimen: PBMCs, collected from a glioma patient whose treatment included an IDH1 peptide vaccine. The rearrangement links TRBV7-9 to TRBJ1-1; D ambiguous. The clonotype comes from a man aged 35 to 55 with glioma. CDR3: CASSSRENTEAFF. The CDR3 DNA reads as TGTGCCAGCAGCTCCCGCGAGAACACTGAAGCTTTCTTT.